This T cell receptor beta chain was captured in a study of post-analysis software for immune sequencing data. This CDR3 contains 15 residues. Trimming took off 3 bases at V and 0 bases at J, with 12 bases between the two ends. Germline V gene sequence: CDR1 SGHVS, CDR2 FNYEAQ. Findings and limits, study-wide: Samples from one preparation batch, clustered by F measure, grouped strongly together. Controls' normalized Chao1 diversity significantly exceeded that of multiple sclerosis patients. Among five TRBV segments more frequent in patients than controls were TRBV5-6, TRBV5-1 and TRBV20-1.

Concerning this clonotype: Its target is unknown.

The TCR beta cDNA libraries carried unique molecular identifiers. MiXCR, run by TCRdb on the PCR reads, gives a single entry per CDR3 protein. Among approximately 570,000 distinct CDR3 sequences, roughly 45% were seen once, and the ten largest hold roughly 1.7%. The receptor's source is a girl aged 10-17 years with multiple sclerosis. Sequencing was carried out using blood. The chain joins TRBV7-6 to TRBJ2-7; tentatively, D is TRBD2 (5 bases). The chain's CDR3 is CASSLVGLDSYEQYF. CDR3 sequence (DNA): TGTGCCAGCAGCTTGGTAGGACTTGACTCCTACGAGCAGTACTTC.